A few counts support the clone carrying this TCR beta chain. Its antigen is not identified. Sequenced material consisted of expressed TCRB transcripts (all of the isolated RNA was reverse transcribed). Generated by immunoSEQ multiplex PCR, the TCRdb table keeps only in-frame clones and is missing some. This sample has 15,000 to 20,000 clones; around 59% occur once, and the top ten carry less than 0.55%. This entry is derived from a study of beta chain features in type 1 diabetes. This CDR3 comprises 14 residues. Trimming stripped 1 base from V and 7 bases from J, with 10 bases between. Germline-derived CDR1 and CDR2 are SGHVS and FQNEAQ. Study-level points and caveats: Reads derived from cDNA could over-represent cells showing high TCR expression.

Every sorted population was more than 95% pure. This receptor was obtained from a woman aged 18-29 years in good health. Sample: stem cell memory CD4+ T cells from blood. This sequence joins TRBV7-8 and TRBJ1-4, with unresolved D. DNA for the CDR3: TGTGCCAGCAGCTTAGTGGCACGCGGTGAAAAACTGTTTTTT. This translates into CASSLVARGEKLFF.